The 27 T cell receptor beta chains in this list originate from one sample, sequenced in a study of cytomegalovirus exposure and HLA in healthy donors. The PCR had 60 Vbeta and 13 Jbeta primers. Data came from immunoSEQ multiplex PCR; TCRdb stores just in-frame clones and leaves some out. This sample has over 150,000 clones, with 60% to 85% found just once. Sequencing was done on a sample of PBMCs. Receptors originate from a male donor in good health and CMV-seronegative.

CDR3 DNA: TGTGCCAGCAGCCAAATGCCCGTCGGGGAGAGCTCTGGAAACACCATATATTTT. This codes for CASSQMPVGESSGNTIYF. The chain is built from TRBV2 and TRBJ1-3; D unclear. The CDR3 consists of 18 residues. V lost 6 bases and J 0 bases, leaving 21 bases between the germline ends. Germline V gene lookup returns CDR1 SNHLY and CDR2 FYNNEI.

The CDR3 nucleotides are TGTGCCAGCAGTTTATATACAGGGGCAGGAAACACCATATATTTT. Its protein is CASSLYTGAGNTIYF. V is TRBV28 and J is TRBJ1-3, with 7 bases fitting TRBD1. The CDR3 extends over 15 amino acids. CDR1 and CDR2 from the germline V gene are MDHEN and SYDVKM. V was clipped by 1 base and J by 4 bases; unmatched bases: 4.

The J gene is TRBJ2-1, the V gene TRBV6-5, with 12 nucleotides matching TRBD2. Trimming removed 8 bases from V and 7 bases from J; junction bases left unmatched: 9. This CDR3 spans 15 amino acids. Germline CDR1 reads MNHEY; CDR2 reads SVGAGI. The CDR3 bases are TGTGCCAGCCAGAGGACTAGCGGGACCCTTAATGAGCAGTTCTTC. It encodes CASQRTSGTLNEQFF.

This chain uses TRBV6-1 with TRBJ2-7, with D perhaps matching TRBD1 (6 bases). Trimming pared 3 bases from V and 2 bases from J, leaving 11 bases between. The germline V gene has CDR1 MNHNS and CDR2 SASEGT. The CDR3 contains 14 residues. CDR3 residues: CASSEWGPPYEQYF. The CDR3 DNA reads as TGTGCCAGCAGTGAGTGGGGGCCGCCCTACGAGCAGTACTTC.

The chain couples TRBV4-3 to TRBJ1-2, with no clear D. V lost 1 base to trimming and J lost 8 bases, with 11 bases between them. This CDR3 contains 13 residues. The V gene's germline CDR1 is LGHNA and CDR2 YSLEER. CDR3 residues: CASSQVASEGYTF. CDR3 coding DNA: TGCGCCAGCAGCCAAGTTGCGTCCGAGGGCTACACCTTC.

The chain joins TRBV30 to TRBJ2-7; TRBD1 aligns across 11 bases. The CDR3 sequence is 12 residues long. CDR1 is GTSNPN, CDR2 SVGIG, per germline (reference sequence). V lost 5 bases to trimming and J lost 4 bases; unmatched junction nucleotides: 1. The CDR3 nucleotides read TGTGCCTGGGGGACAGGGGGGTACGAGCAGTACTTC. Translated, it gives CAWGTGGYEQYF. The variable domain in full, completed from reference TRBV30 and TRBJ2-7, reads SQTIHQWPATLVQPVGSPLSLECTVEGTSNPNLYWYRQAAGRGLQLLFYSVGIGQISSEVPQNLSASRPQDRQFILSSKKLLLSDSGFYLCAWGTGGYEQYFGPGTRLTVT.

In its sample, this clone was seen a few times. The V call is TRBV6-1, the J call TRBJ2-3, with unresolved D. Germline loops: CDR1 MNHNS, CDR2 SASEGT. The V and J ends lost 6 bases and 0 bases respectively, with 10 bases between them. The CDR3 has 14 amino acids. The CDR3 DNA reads TGTGCCAGCAGGCAGGCCATCAGCACAGATACGCAGTATTTT. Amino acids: CASRQAISTDTQYF.

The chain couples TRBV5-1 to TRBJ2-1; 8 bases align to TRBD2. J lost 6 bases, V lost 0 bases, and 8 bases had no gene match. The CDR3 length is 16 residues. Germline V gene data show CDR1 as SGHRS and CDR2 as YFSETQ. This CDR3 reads CASSLAWTSFPNEQFF. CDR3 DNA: TGCGCCAGCAGCTTGGCCTGGACTAGCTTCCCCAATGAGCAGTTCTTC.

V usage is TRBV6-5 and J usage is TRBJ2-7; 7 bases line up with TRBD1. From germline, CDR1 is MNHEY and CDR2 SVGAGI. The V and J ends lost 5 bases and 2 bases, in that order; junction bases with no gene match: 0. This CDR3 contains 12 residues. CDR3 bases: TGTGCCAGCAGTGGGACAGCCTACGAGCAGTACTTC. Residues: CASSGTAYEQYF.

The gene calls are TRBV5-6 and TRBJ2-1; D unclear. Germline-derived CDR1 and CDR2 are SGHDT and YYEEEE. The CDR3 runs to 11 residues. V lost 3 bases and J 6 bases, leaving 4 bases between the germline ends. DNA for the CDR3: TGTGCCAGCAGCTACAGCAATGAGCAGTTCTTC. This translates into CASSYSNEQFF.

The CDR3 reads CAVRDNSYNEQFF. DNA for the CDR3: TGTGCGGTCCGGGACAACTCCTACAATGAGCAGTTCTTC. The J gene is TRBJ2-1, the V gene TRBV6-5; a possible D gene is TRBD1 (6 bases). CDR3 size: 13 residues. The germline CDR1 and CDR2 sequences are MNHEY and SVGAGI.

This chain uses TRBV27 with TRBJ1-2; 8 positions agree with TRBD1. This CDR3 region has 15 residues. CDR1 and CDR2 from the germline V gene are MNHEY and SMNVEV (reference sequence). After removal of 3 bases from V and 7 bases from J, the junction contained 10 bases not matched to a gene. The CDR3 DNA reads TGTGCCAGCAGTTTCCAGCGCACAGGGGGTCCTGGCTACACCTTC. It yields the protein CASSFQRTGGPGYTF.

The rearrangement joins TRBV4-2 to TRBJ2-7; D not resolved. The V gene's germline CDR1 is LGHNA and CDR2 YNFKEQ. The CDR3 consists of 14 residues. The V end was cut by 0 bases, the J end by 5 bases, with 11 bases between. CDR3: CASSQERPRNEQYF. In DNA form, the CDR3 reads TGTGCCAGCAGCCAAGAACGCCCTAGAAACGAGCAGTACTTC.

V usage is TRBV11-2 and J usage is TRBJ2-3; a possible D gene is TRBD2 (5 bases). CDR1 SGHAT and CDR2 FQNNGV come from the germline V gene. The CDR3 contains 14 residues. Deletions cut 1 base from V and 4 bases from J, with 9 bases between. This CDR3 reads CASSLGGSADTQYF. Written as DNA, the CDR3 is TGTGCCAGCAGCTTAGGTGGGAGCGCAGATACGCAGTATTTT.

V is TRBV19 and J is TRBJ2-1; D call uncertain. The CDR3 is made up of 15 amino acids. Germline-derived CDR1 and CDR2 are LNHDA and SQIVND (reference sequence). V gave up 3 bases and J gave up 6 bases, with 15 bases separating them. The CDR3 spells CASSMGLLVRNEQFF. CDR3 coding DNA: TGTGCCAGTAGTATGGGCTTACTGGTCCGCAATGAGCAGTTCTTC.

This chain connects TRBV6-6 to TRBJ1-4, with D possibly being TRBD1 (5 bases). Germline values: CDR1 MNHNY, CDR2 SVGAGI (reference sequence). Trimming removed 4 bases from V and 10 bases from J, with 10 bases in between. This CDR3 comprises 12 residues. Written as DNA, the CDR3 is TGTGCCAGCAGTTTGCAGGGTGGAAAACTGTTTTTT. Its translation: CASSLQGGKLFF.

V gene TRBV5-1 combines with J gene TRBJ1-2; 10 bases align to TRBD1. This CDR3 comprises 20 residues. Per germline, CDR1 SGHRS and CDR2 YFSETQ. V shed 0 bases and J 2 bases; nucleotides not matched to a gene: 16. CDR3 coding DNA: TGCGCCAGCAGCTTGGAGGGGGGACAGGGGACTGCCGTGGCGAACTATGGCTACACCTTC. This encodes CASSLEGGQGTAVANYGYTF.

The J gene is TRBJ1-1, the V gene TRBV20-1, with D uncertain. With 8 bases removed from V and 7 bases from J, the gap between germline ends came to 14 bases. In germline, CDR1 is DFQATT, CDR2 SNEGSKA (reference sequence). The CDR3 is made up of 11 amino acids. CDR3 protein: CSRVISGEAFF. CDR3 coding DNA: TGCAGTAGAGTTATCTCGGGTGAAGCTTTCTTT.

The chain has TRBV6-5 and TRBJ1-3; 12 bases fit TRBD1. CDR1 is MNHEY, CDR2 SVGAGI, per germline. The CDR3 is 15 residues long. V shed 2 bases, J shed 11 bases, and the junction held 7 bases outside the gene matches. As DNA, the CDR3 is TGTGCCAGCAGTTACCTGGGGACAGGGGGCGCGTCCATATATTTT. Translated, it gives CASSYLGTGGASIYF.

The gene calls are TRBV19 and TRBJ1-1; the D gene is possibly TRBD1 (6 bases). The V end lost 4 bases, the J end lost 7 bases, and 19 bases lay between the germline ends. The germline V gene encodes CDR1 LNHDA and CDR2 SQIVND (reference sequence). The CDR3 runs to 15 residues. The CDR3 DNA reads TGTGCCAGTAGTACCGACAGGACCTTCGGAGGTGAAGCTTTCTTT. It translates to CASSTDRTFGGEAFF. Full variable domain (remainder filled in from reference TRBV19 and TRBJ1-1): DGGITQSPKYLFRKEGQNVTLSCEQNLNHDAMYWYRQDPGQGLRLIYYSQIVNDFQKGDIAEGYSVSREKKESFPLTVTSAQKNPTAFYLCASSTDRTFGGEAFFGQGTRLTVV.

CDR3 loop: CAITGSRDGNEQFF. DNA for the CDR3: TGTGCCATCACCGGCTCTAGAGATGGCAATGAGCAGTTCTTC. This chain joins TRBV10-3 and TRBJ2-1; no definite D call. This CDR3 region has 14 residues. CDR1 is ENHRY and CDR2 is SYGVKD in the germline V gene. The V end was cut by 7 bases, the J end by 6 bases, with 16 bases between.

The CDR3 spells CASIRTGRNTGELFF. The CDR3 region has the DNA TGTGCCAGTATCAGGACAGGGCGCAACACCGGGGAGCTGTTTTTT. V is TRBV19 and J is TRBJ2-2; 8 bases map to TRBD1. V lost 7 bases, J lost 2 bases, and 6 bases stayed unmatched. Germline V gives CDR1 LNHDA, CDR2 SQIVND (reference sequence). This CDR3 is built from 15 residues.

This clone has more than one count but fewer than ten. This CDR3 is CASSLWTSGNYNEQFF. As DNA, the CDR3 is TGTGCCAGCAGTTTATGGACTAGCGGGAACTACAATGAGCAGTTCTTC. This chain links TRBV28 with TRBJ2-1; 11 bases map to TRBD2. There are 16 residues in the CDR3. CDR1 is MDHEN, CDR2 SYDVKM, per germline. J gave up 3 bases and V 0 bases, and 1 base lay outside the gene matches.

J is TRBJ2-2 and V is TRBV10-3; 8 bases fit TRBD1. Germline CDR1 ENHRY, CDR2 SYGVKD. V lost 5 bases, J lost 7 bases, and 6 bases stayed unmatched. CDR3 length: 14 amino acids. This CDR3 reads CAISWGQVSGELFF. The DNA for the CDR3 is TGTGCCATCAGTTGGGGACAGGTCAGCGGGGAGCTGTTTTTT.

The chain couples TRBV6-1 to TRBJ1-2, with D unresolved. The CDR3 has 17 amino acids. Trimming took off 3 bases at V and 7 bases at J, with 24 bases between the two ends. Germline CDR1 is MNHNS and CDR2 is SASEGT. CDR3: CASSERRLVSSKGGYTF. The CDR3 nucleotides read TGTGCCAGCAGTGAGCGGCGACTCGTGAGCTCCAAAGGTGGCTACACCTTC.

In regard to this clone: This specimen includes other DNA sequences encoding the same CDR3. The CDR3 sequence is CASSLAGTDTQYF. The CDR3 bases are TGCGCCAGCAGCTTGGCGGGCACAGATACGCAGTATTTT. The V and J genes are TRBV5-1 and TRBJ2-3, with D hard to call. CDR1 and CDR2 from the germline V gene are SGHRS and YFSETQ. Trimming shortened V by 0 bases and J by 1 base, and 3 bases separated the two germline ends. The CDR3 is made up of 13 amino acids.

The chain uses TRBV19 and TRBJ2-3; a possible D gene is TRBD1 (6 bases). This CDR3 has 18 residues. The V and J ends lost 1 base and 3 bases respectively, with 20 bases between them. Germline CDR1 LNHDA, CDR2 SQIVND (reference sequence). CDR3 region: CASSIALDRNPGTDTQYF. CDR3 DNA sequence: TGTGCCAGTAGTATAGCCCTGGACAGAAACCCCGGAACAGATACGCAGTATTTT. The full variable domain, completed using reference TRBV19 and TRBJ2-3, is DGGITQSPKYLFRKEGQNVTLSCEQNLNHDAMYWYRQDPGQGLRLIYYSQIVNDFQKGDIAEGYSVSREKKESFPLTVTSAQKNPTAFYLCASSIALDRNPGTDTQYFGPGTRLTVL.